This TCR beta chain was observed in a study of shared clonotypes between healthy human individuals. Study at large: Donors were a couple of women and a few men aged 18 to 49.

Assay used: immunoSEQ multiplex PCR; TCRdb lists only in-frame clones, some missing. The repertoire holds some 2,000,000 clones, with 95% as singletons. The CDR3 is 13 amino acids. Germline CDR1 MNHEY, CDR2 SMNVEV (reference sequence). The ends lost 8 bases at V and 2 bases at J; junction bases unmatched: 5. The material sequenced was naive CD4+ T cells sorted from blood. Subset specified: CD45RA+ positively selected. The clonotype was recovered from a man aged 18 to 29 in good health. The chain links TRBV27 to TRBJ1-2; 7 nucleotides agree with TRBD1. This CDR3 is CASSPGQNYGYTF. As DNA, the CDR3 is TGTGCCAGCTCCCCGGGACAGAACTATGGCTACACCTTC.